The rows below give T cell receptor beta chains drawn from one sample of a study of blood T cell repertoires in COVID-19. Method: immunoSEQ multiplex PCR; TCRdb's copy keeps in-frame clones and lacks some. Counted here are around 100,000 clones, 70% to 90% occurring once; the ten biggest clones make up over 6.5%. The sample taken for sequencing was peripheral blood. All receptors derive from a woman in her 70s who had recovered from COVID-19. Each CDR3 is given with its conserved first and last residue. A D gene is named only where the DNA matches it firmly. Size values are once, few and many counts, or a class for expanded clones, and some rows have none.

v_call	j_call	d_call	clone_size	cdr3_aa	cdr3_nt
TRBV11-2	TRBJ2-3	TRBD1	NA	CASSLRGFRTGDSTDTQYF	TGTGCCAGCAGCTTACGAGGGTTCAGGACAGGGGACTCCACAGATACGCAGTATTTT
TRBV3-1/TRBV3-2	TRBJ2-7	NA	NA	CASSQGQANSYEQYF	TGTGCCAGCAGCCAAGGCCAAGCCAACTCCTACGAGCAGTACTTC
TRBV20-1	TRBJ1-1	NA	once	CSGAGHTEAFF	TGCAGTGGGGCGGGGCACACTGAAGCTTTCTTT
TRBV5-1	TRBJ1-1	TRBD1	NA	CASSPNTDRDTEAFF	TGCGCCAGCAGCCCTAATACTGACAGGGACACTGAAGCTTTCTTT
TRBV7-7	TRBJ1-5	TRBD1	NA	CASSSGTDSHSNQPQHF	TGTGCTAGCAGCTCAGGGACAGACTCTCATAGCAATCAGCCCCAGCATTTT
TRBV13	TRBJ1-3	TRBD1	NA	CASSSSGTGGSVGNTIYF	TGTGCCAGCAGCTCATCCGGGACAGGGGGCTCTGTGGGAAACACCATATATTTT
TRBV30	TRBJ2-3	NA	once	CAWSVGGDTDTQYF	TGTGCCTGGAGTGTAGGGGGAGACACAGATACGCAGTATTTT
TRBV7-3	TRBJ1-2	NA	NA	CASSLESGGRPYGYTF	TGTGCCAGCAGCTTAGAATCCGGAGGTAGACCCTATGGCTACACCTTC
TRBV18	TRBJ2-2	TRBD1	NA	CASSPEGQGNTGELFF	TGTGCCAGCTCACCAGAGGGACAGGGGAACACCGGGGAGCTGTTTTTT
TRBV24-1	TRBJ2-1	TRBD2	NA	CATRPGSGRGNNEQFF	TGTGCCACCAGGCCGGGTAGCGGGAGGGGCAACAATGAGCAGTTCTTC
TRBV5-4	TRBJ1-2	NA	NA	CASSRLTGEIGFYTF	TGTGCCAGCAGCCGCCTGACAGGCGAGATAGGTTTCTACACCTTC
TRBV6-5	TRBJ1-1	TRBD1	NA	CASSLNRGGNTEAFF	TGTGCCAGCAGTTTAAACAGGGGCGGAAACACTGAAGCTTTCTTT
TRBV24-1	TRBJ2-7	TRBD1	NA	CATSARQGLGEQYF	TGTGCCACCAGCGCACGACAGGGTTTGGGCGAGCAGTACTTC
TRBV6-2/TRBV6-3	TRBJ2-3	TRBD1	NA	CASSYHSTGTTDTQYF	TGTGCCAGCAGTTACCATTCGACAGGGACGACAGATACGCAGTATTTT
TRBV7-9	TRBJ2-1	TRBD2	NA	CASSPRLAGGVLEQFF	TGTGCCAGCAGCCCCCGACTAGCGGGGGGTGTACTAGAGCAGTTCTTC
TRBV6-6	TRBJ2-3	NA	NA	CASTDRGGGTDTQYF	TGTGCCAGCACCGATAGGGGGGGAGGCACAGATACGCAGTATTTT
TRBV18	TRBJ2-3	NA	NA	CASSPTTADTQYF	TGTGCCAGCTCGCCGACAACCGCAGATACGCAGTATTTT
TRBV2	TRBJ2-7	TRBD1	few	CASQDRGREQYF	TGTGCCAGCCAAGACAGGGGGCGAGAGCAGTACTTC
TRBV18	TRBJ1-2	NA	NA	CASSPIGEGDGYTF	TGTGCCAGCTCACCAATTGGGGAGGGTGATGGCTACACCTTC
TRBV29-1	TRBJ1-2	NA	NA	CSVEKWDDRNYGYTF	TGCAGCGTTGAAAAGTGGGACGACAGGAACTATGGCTACACCTTC
TRBV24-1	TRBJ2-1	TRBD2	NA	CATSGPGTSAYNEQFF	TGTGCCACCAGTGGACCCGGGACTAGCGCCTACAATGAGCAGTTCTTC
TRBV5-1	TRBJ2-7	TRBD1	NA	CASSQQGASYEQYF	TGCGCCAGCAGCCAACAGGGGGCCTCCTACGAGCAGTACTTC
TRBV6-1	TRBJ1-4	TRBD1	NA	CASSTASTGGEKLFF	TGTGCCAGCAGCACAGCATCTACAGGGGGAGAGAAACTGTTTTTT
TRBV18	TRBJ2-5	NA	NA	CASSAAEETQYF	TGTGCCAGCTCGGCAGCGGAAGAGACCCAGTACTTC
TRBV7-2	TRBJ2-1	TRBD2	NA	CASSPGLAGDNEQFF	TGTGCCAGCAGCCCGGGACTAGCGGGAGACAATGAGCAGTTCTTC
TRBV11-2	TRBJ2-1	NA	NA	CASSLRLDYNEQFF	TGTGCCAGCAGCCTCAGACTGGACTACAATGAGCAGTTCTTC
TRBV6-2/TRBV6-3	TRBJ2-4	TRBD1	NA	CASSSTRQGWIQYF	TGTGCCAGCAGCTCCACCCGACAGGGATGGATTCAGTACTTC
TRBV27	TRBJ2-5	TRBD2	few	CASSSPTSGTQETQYF	TGTGCCAGCAGTTCCCCGACTAGCGGGACCCAAGAGACCCAGTACTTC